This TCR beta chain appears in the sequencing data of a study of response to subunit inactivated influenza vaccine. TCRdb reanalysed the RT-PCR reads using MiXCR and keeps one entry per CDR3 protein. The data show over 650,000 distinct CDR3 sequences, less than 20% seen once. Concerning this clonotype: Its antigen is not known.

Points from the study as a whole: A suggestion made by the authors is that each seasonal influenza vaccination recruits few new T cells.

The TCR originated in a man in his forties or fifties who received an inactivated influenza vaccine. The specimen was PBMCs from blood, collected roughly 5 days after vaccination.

CDR3 amino acids: CASSGRTANTGELFF. CDR3 bases: TGTGCCAGCAGTGGGAGGACAGCGAACACCGGGGAGCTGTTTTTT. The chain combines TRBV2 with TRBJ2-2, with a possible D match to TRBD1 (6 bases). The CDR3 has 15 residues. Looked up from germline, CDR1 is SNHLY and CDR2 is FYNNEI. V gave up 4 bases and J gave up 0 bases, with 9 bases separating them.